Listed below are T cell receptor beta chains from one sample, sequenced in a study of identical twins. TCRdb used MiXCR to reprocess the 5' RACE reads, holding one entry per CDR3 protein. The data hold a few hundred thousand distinct CDR3 sequences, with about 24% observed a single time. These data were also reused for a study on T cells expressing NK-cell markers.

The sequencing input was CD4+ T cells sorted from blood. These receptors all come from a woman aged 18-29 years in good health. Each CDR3 is given with its conserved first and last residue. D genes are given only for firm matches. Only some rows state a clone size, as once, few, many or a class for expanded clones.

D: TRBD1; V: TRBV7-2; length: 13; size: few; J: TRBJ1-2; DNA: TGTGCCAGCAGGTCCAGGGGGATCTATGGCTACACCTTC; CDR3: CASRSRGIYGYTF
D: TRBD1; V: TRBV7-9; length: 15; size: few; J: TRBJ2-1; DNA: TGTGCCAGCAGCAGATCCGACCGGGACAGGGATCGGCAGTTCTTC; CDR3: CASSRSDRDRDRQFF
D: .; V: TRBV7-2; length: 15; size: .; J: TRBJ2-7; DNA: TGTGCCAGCAGCTTAGTTAGCGGAAGTCGCTACGAGCAGTACTTC; CDR3: CASSLVSGSRYEQYF
D: .; V: TRBV9; length: 15; size: .; J: TRBJ1-1; DNA: TGTGCCAGCAGCGCTGGGACGATATCAGGGTTTGAAGCTTTCTTT; CDR3: CASSAGTISGFEAFF
D: .; V: TRBV5-6; length: 13; size: few; J: TRBJ2-4; DNA: TGTGCCAGCAGCACACGGGACGGGAACATTCAGTACTTC; CDR3: CASSTRDGNIQYF
D: TRBD1; V: TRBV12-3/TRBV12-4; length: 15; size: .; J: TRBJ2-2; DNA: TGTGCCAGCATCGGACAGGGGGCCTGGATCGGGGAGCTGTTTTTT; CDR3: CASIGQGAWIGELFF
D: TRBD2; V: TRBV6-2/TRBV6-3; length: 16; size: .; J: TRBJ2-5; DNA: TGTGCCAGCACAGACGGACTAGCGGGGGTTAAAGAGACCCAGTACTTC; CDR3: CASTDGLAGVKETQYF
D: TRBD1; V: TRBV7-9; length: 14; size: few; J: TRBJ2-5; DNA: TGTGCCAGCAGCCCGGTAGGACAGGGGGAGACCCAGTACTTC; CDR3: CASSPVGQGETQYF
D: .; V: TRBV2; length: 12; size: .; J: TRBJ1-2; DNA: TGTGCCAGCACCCTTGTAAGCATGTTGTACACCTTC; CDR3: CASTLVSMLYTF
D: .; V: TRBV12-3/TRBV12-4; length: 14; size: .; J: TRBJ1-2; DNA: TGTGCCAGCAGTAGACAGAATACTAACTATGGCTACACCTTC; CDR3: CASSRQNTNYGYTF
D: TRBD2; V: TRBV2; length: 16; size: .; J: TRBJ2-7; DNA: TGTGCCAGCAGGGGACTAGCGGAGGGGGGTTCGTACGAGCAGTACTTC; CDR3: CASRGLAEGGSYEQYF
D: .; V: TRBV6-1; length: 14; size: .; J: TRBJ2-5; DNA: TGTGCCAGCAGTACGTCAGGGGGGGATGAGACCCAGTACTTC; CDR3: CASSTSGGDETQYF
D: .; V: TRBV7-9; length: 12; size: few; J: TRBJ2-2; DNA: TGTGCCAGCAGCTTATACCTGACGGAGCTGTTTTTT; CDR3: CASSLYLTELFF
D: TRBD1; V: TRBV2; length: 14; size: .; J: TRBJ2-6; DNA: TGTGCCAGGGGACAGAGCTCTGGGGCCAACGTCCTGACTTTC; CDR3: CARGQSSGANVLTF
D: .; V: TRBV10-3; length: 18; size: .; J: TRBJ2-6; DNA: TGTGCCATCAGTGTTCTTGCGCCCCACGTCTCTGGGGCCAACGTCCTGACTTTC; CDR3: CAISVLAPHVSGANVLTF
D: .; V: TRBV10-3; length: 11; size: few; J: TRBJ2-1; DNA: TGTGCCATCAGTGATCAGTCAGAGCAGTTCTTC; CDR3: CAISDQSEQFF
D: TRBD2; V: TRBV4-2; length: 16; size: .; J: TRBJ2-5; DNA: TGTGCCAGCAGCCAAGATAAGGGGCGGGGGCAAGAGACCCAGTACTTC; CDR3: CASSQDKGRGQETQYF
D: .; V: TRBV4-3; length: 16; size: .; J: TRBJ1-5; DNA: TGCGCCAGCAGCCAAGAAGGTGGACGGACCAATCAGCCCCAGCATTTT; CDR3: CASSQEGGRTNQPQHF
D: TRBD1; V: TRBV6-1; length: 16; size: few; J: TRBJ1-5; DNA: TGTGCCAGCAGACCCACAGGGGGCGGTAGCAATCAGCCCCAGCATTTT; CDR3: CASRPTGGGSNQPQHF
D: .; V: TRBV20-1; length: 13; size: .; J: TRBJ2-5; DNA: TGCAGTGCCCAGTTGAGGGGCCAAGAGACCCAGTACTTC; CDR3: CSAQLRGQETQYF
D: .; V: TRBV5-1; length: 14; size: .; J: TRBJ2-5; DNA: TGCGCCAGCAGCTTGGCCTCGCCGGAGGAGACCCAGTACTTC; CDR3: CASSLASPEETQYF
D: TRBD1; V: TRBV20-1; length: 15; size: .; J: TRBJ2-7; DNA: TGCAGTGCTAGAGATCTGCGGGACAGGGGGATAGAGCAGTACTTC; CDR3: CSARDLRDRGIEQYF
D: .; V: TRBV9; length: 15; size: .; J: TRBJ2-1; DNA: TGTGCCAGCAGCCCCCAGGCTAATTCCTACAATGAGCAGTTCTTC; CDR3: CASSPQANSYNEQFF
D: .; V: TRBV12-3/TRBV12-4; length: 11; size: .; J: TRBJ2-7; DNA: TGTGCCAGCAGTGGAGGTGACGAGCAGTACTTC; CDR3: CASSGGDEQYF
D: .; V: TRBV4-3; length: 15; size: few; J: TRBJ2-2; DNA: TGCGCCAGCAGCCAAATCGCTAGTCGCACCGGGGAGCTGTTTTTT; CDR3: CASSQIASRTGELFF